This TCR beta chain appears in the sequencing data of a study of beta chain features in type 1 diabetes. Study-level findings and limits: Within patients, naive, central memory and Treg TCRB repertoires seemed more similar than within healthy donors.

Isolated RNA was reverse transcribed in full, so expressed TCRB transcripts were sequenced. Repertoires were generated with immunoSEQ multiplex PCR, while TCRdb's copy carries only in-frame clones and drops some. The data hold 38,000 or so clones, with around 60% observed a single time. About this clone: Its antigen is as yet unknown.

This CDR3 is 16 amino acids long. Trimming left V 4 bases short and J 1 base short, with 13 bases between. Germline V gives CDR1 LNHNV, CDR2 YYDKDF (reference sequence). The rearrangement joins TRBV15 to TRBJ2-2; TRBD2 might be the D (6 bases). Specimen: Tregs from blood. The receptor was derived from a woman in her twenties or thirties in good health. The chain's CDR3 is CATSKSSVMNTGELFF. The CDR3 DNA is TGTGCCACCAGCAAGTCTAGCGTTATGAACACCGGGGAGCTGTTTTTT.